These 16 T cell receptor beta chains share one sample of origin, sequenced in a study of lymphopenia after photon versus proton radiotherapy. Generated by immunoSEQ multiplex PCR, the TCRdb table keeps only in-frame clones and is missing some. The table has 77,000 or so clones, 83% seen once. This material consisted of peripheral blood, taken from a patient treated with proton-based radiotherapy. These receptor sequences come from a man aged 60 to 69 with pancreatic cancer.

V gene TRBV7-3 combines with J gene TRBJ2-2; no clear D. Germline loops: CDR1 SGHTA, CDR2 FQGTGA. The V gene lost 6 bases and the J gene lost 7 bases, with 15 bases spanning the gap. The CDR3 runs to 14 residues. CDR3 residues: CASSVSGMGGELFF. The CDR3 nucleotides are TGTGCCAGCAGTGTCTCGGGTATGGGCGGGGAGCTGTTTTTT.

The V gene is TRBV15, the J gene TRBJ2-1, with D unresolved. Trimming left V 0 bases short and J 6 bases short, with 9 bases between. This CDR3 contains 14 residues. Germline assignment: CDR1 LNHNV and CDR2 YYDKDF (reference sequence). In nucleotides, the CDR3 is TGTGCCACCAGCAGAGATAGGGCAGGCAATGAGCAGTTCTTC. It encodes CATSRDRAGNEQFF.

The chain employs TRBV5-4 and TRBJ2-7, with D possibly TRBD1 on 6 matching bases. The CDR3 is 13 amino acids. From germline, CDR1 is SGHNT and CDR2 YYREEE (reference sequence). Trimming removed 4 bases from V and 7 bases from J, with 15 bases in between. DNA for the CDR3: TGTGCCAGCAGCCCGGACAGCGACGGGGAGCAGTACTTC. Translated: CASSPDSDGEQYF.

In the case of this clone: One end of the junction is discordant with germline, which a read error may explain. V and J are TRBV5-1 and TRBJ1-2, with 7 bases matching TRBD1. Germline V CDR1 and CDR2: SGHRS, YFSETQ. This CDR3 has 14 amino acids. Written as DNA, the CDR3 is TGCGCCAGCAGCTTATTGCATCAGGGGGTGACGGATAGCTTC. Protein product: CASSLLHQGVTDSF.

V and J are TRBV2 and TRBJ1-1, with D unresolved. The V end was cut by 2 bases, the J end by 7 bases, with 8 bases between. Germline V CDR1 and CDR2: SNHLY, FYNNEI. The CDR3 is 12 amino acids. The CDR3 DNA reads TGTGCCAGCAGTGAACGGGGTGGTGAAGCTTTCTTT. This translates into CASSERGGEAFF.

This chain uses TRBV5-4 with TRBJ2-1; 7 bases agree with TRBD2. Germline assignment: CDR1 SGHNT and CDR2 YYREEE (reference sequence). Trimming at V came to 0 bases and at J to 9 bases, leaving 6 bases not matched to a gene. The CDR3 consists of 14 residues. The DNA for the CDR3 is TGTGCCAGCAGCTTGGACTCTAGCGGTTTTGAGCAGTTCTTC. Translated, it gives CASSLDSSGFEQFF.

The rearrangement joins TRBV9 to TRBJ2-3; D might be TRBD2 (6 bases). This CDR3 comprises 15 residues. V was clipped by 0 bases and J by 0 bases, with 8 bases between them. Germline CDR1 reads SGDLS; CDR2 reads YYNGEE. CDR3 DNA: TGTGCCAGCAGCGTAGGGCGGGGCAGCACAGATACGCAGTATTTT. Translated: CASSVGRGSTDTQYF.

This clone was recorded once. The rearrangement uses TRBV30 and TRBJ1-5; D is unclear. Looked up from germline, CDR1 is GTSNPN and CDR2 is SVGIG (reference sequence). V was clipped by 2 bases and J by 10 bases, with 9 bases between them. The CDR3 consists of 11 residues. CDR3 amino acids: CAWSSLGPQHF. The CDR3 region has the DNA TGTGCCTGGAGTTCTCTTGGACCCCAGCATTTT.

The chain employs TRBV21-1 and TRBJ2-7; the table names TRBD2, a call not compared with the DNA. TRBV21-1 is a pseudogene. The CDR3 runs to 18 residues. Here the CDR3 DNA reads TGTGCCAGCAGGGTAGGACTAGCGGGAGTTCCCCTTTCCTACGAGCAGTACTTC. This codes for CASRVGLAGVPLSYEQYF.

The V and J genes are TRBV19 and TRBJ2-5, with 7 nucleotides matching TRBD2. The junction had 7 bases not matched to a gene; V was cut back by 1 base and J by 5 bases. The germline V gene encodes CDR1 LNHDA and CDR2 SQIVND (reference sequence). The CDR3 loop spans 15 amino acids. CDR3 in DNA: TGTGCCAGTAGTATAGCCTTCGGGAGGAGGGAGACCCAGTACTTC. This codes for CASSIAFGRRETQYF.

The CDR3 DNA reads as TGCAGCGTTGAACTAGGGGCGGGGGCAGATACGCAGTATTTT. Its translation: CSVELGAGADTQYF. The chain recombines TRBV29-1 with TRBJ2-3; 7 nucleotides match TRBD2. This CDR3 is 14 amino acids long. V lost 2 bases, J lost 4 bases, and 6 bases stayed unmatched. CDR1 is SQVTM, CDR2 ANQGSEA, per germline.

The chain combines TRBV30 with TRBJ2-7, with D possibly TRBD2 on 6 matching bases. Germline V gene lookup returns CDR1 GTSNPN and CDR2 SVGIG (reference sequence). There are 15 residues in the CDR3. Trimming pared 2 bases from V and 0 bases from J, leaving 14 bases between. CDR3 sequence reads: CAWSPGLLSSYEQYF. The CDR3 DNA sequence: TGTGCCTGGAGTCCGGGACTCCTGAGCTCCTACGAGCAGTACTTC. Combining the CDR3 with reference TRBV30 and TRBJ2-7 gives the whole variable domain SQTIHQWPATLVQPVGSPLSLECTVEGTSNPNLYWYRQAAGRGLQLLFYSVGIGQISSEVPQNLSASRPQDRQFILSSKKLLLSDSGFYLCAWSPGLLSSYEQYFGPGTRLTVT.

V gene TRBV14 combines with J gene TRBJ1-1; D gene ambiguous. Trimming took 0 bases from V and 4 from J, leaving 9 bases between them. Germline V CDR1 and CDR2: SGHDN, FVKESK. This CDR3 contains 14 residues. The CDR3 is CASSQDLLGTEAFF. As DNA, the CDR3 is TGTGCCAGCAGCCAAGATCTTTTGGGCACTGAAGCTTTCTTT.

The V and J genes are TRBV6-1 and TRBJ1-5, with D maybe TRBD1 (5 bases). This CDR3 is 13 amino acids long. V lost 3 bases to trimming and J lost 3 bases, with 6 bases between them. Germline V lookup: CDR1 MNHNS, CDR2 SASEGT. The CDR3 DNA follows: TGTGCCAGCAGTGAGGGGGTCAATCAGCCCCAGCATTTT. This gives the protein CASSEGVNQPQHF.

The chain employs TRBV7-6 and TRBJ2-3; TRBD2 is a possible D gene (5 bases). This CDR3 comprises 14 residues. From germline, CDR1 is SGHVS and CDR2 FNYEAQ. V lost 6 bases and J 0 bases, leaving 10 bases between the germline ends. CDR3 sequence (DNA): TGTGCCAGCAGTTTCGGCGGGAGCACAGATACGCAGTATTTT. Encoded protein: CASSFGGSTDTQYF.

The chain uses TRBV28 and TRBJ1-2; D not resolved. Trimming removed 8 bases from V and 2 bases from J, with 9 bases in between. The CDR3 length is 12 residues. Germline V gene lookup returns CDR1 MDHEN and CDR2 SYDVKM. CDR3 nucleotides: TGTGCCAGCGGCCGACGGAACTATGGCTACACCTTC. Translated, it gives CASGRRNYGYTF.